This T cell receptor beta chain was recovered during a study of graft-versus-host responses after intestinal transplantation. Study as a whole: Recipients had multivisceral, liver-intestinal, or isolated intestinal transplants. Study-level points and caveats: The marrow of recipients harbored GvH clones, and ileum or blood showed some of them first. Within the allografts of patients who had graft-donor T cell macrochimerism, graft-versus-host to host-versus-graft clonal ratios were high.

The CDR3 sequence is 18 residues long. V was clipped by 2 bases and J by 0 bases, with 17 bases between them. Germline CDR1 and CDR2: PRHDT and FYEKMQ (reference sequence). Sequencing was performed with immunoSEQ multiplex PCR; in TCRdb, only in-frame clones are kept and a portion is missing. The data hold around 110,000 clones, with about 92% observed a single time. About this clone: What it recognizes is unknown.

Source: unstimulated CD8+ T cells sorted from spleen or lymph node cells, taken before transplant. This clonotype was obtained from a human donor who was the organ donor for an intestinal transplant. The V gene is TRBV13, the J gene TRBJ2-1; TRBD1 might be the D (7 bases). DNA for the CDR3: TGTGCCAGCAGCTTATTGACAGGGCCCGGGGGCTCCTACAATGAGCAGTTCTTC. It is translated as CASSLLTGPGGSYNEQFF.